These 2 T cell receptor beta chains came from one sample sequenced in a study of vaccination effects on CD4 cells after COVID-19. Expansion with viral peptide pools was applied to antigen-specific CD4+ T cells by the ViraFEST assay prior to sequencing. The authors isolated CD4+ T cells after around 9 days of culture. Vaccinated recipients, who were negative for nucleocapsid antibodies, had no history of SARS-CoV-2 infection. Clones were read by immunoSEQ multiplex PCR, and TCRdb kept only the in-frame ones, dropping some. Of 35,000 to 45,000 clones listed, 66% are singletons. Their antigens remain unidentified. The material was CD4+ T cells from PBMCs cultured with HCoV-OC43 spike peptides, obtained before COVID-19 vaccination. Described subset: HCoV-OC43 spike overlapping peptide pool stimulation. These receptors all stem from a human donor who received a COVID-19 vaccine.

This clone was seen a few times. V gene TRBV7-6 combines with J gene TRBJ2-2, with TRBD2 identical over 10 bases. This CDR3 has 15 amino acids. V lost 2 bases to trimming and J lost 5 bases; unmatched junction nucleotides: 2. Looked up from germline, CDR1 is SGHVS and CDR2 is FNYEAQ. In DNA form, the CDR3 reads TGTGCCAGCAGCTTACTAGCGGGAGCTACCGGGGAGCTGTTTTTT. Protein: CASSLLAGATGELFF. Drawing the rest from reference TRBV7-6 and TRBJ2-2, the complete variable domain is GAGVSQSPRYKVTKRGQDVALRCDPISGHVSLYWYRQALGQGPEFLTYFNYEAQQDKSGLPNDRFSAERPEGSISTLTIQRTEQRDSAMYRCASSLLAGATGELFFGEGSRLTVL.

V and J are TRBV11-2 and TRBJ2-1, with 11 bases aligning to TRBD2. Germline CDR1 reads SGHAT; CDR2 reads FQNNGV. The CDR3 has 16 residues. Unmatched junction bases numbered 8, after V lost 4 bases and J lost 6 bases. CDR3 in amino acids: CASSSFALAGVNEQFF. The CDR3 bases are TGTGCCAGCAGCTCCTTCGCACTAGCGGGAGTCAATGAGCAGTTCTTC.